Presented here are 16 T cell receptor beta chains from one specimen sequenced in a study of long-term antiretroviral therapy in people with HIV. Samples were assayed with immunoSEQ v3.0 at survey level. Some clones are missing from TCRdb's copy, which holds only in-frame ones; the method was immunoSEQ multiplex PCR. This sample yields about 12,000 clones, of which roughly 80% are seen a single time; roughly 10% belongs to the top ten. Specimen: unsorted PBMCs, collected 0.8 years before starting antiretroviral therapy. These receptors all stem from a woman in her 40s with HIV.

The J gene is TRBJ1-2, the V gene TRBV6-1; D uncertain. Trimming stripped 7 bases from V and 4 bases from J, with 7 bases between. The germline V gene has CDR1 MNHNS and CDR2 SASEGT. The CDR3 runs to 11 residues. The CDR3 region has the DNA TGTGCCAGCACCTGGGCCTATGGCTACACCTTC. It specifies CASTWAYGYTF.

This chain joins TRBV7-9 and TRBJ2-7, with D maybe TRBD1 (5 bases). Germline lookup yields CDR1 SEHNR and CDR2 FQNEAQ (reference sequence). This CDR3 region has 13 residues. V shed 5 bases and J shed 0 bases, with 8 bases lying between them. In DNA form, the CDR3 reads TGTGCCAGCAGCCCCGACAGCTCCTACGAGCAGTACTTC. This codes for CASSPDSSYEQYF.

The chain recombines TRBV7-2 with TRBJ2-5; 9 bases are a match to TRBD1. Germline trimming cut 5 bases from V and 5 bases from J; bases unmatched to any gene: 21. The germline gives CDR1 SGHTA, CDR2 FQGNSA. The CDR3 covers 19 residues. The DNA for the CDR3 is TGTGCCAGCAGCCACCGACCGGACAGGGGCAGCGACCCCGGGGAGACCCAGTACTTC. Protein product: CASSHRPDRGSDPGETQYF.

This clone was recorded a few times. The chain links TRBV30 to TRBJ2-1, with a tentative D call TRBD2 (5 bases). Germline CDR1 GTSNPN, CDR2 SVGIG (reference sequence). This CDR3 spans 17 amino acids. V gave up 1 base and J gave up 5 bases, with 21 bases separating them. The CDR3: CAWSGQQRAETNNEQFF. In nucleotides, the CDR3 is TGTGCCTGGAGTGGCCAACAGAGGGCCGAAACAAACAATGAGCAGTTCTTC. The complete variable domain, with remaining parts taken from reference TRBV30 and TRBJ2-1, reads SQTIHQWPATLVQPVGSPLSLECTVEGTSNPNLYWYRQAAGRGLQLLFYSVGIGQISSEVPQNLSASRPQDRQFILSSKKLLLSDSGFYLCAWSGQQRAETNNEQFFGPGTRLTVL.

The chain recombines TRBV19 with TRBJ1-5; 8 nucleotides agree with TRBD1. CDR3 size: 15 residues. The germline gives CDR1 LNHDA, CDR2 SQIVND (reference sequence). Trimming cost V 6 bases and J 5 bases; bases outside gene matches: 9. CDR3 loop: CASRSGTGDHQPQHF. CDR3 nucleotide sequence: TGTGCCAGTAGGTCCGGGACAGGAGATCATCAGCCCCAGCATTTT.

This chain links TRBV9 with TRBJ1-1; no clear D gene. Trimming cost V 0 bases and J 0 bases, with 6 bases left between them. The CDR3 is 14 residues long. Germline-derived CDR1 and CDR2 are SGDLS and YYNGEE. CDR3 DNA sequence: TGTGCCAGCAGCGTAGTCGGGGTGAACACTGAAGCTTTCTTT. Translating gives CASSVVGVNTEAFF.

This chain uses TRBV5-1 with TRBJ1-1; no firm D call. Germline lookup yields CDR1 SGHRS and CDR2 YFSETQ. V was cut by 2 bases and J by 2 bases, with 7 bases left in between. This CDR3 region has 13 residues. The CDR3: CASSLAANTEAFF. CDR3 bases: TGCGCCAGCAGCTTAGCCGCCAACACTGAAGCTTTCTTT.

The chain combines TRBV2 with TRBJ1-2; D not resolved. CDR1 SNHLY and CDR2 FYNNEI come from the germline V gene. V lost 6 bases to trimming and J lost 12 bases, with 17 bases between them. CDR3 length: 12 residues. In DNA form, the CDR3 reads TGTGCCAGCAGGGTGGGGTTAGAGGACGACACCTTC. It yields the protein CASRVGLEDDTF.

J is TRBJ2-1 and V is TRBV29-1; a possible D gene is TRBD2 (6 bases). The CDR3 covers 15 residues. V was shortened by 3 bases and J by 5 bases, with 17 bases between the two germline ends. CDR1 SQVTM and CDR2 ANQGSEA come from the germline V gene. CDR3 sequence (DNA): TGCAGCGTTGACAAGGTGCCGGGACTCAACAATGAGCAGTTCTTC. The encoded protein is CSVDKVPGLNNEQFF.

The chain combines TRBV7-9 with TRBJ1-4, with D possibly TRBD1 on 6 matching bases. CDR1 and CDR2 (germline): SEHNR, FQNEAQ (reference sequence). Trimming took 5 bases from V and 0 from J, leaving 13 bases between them. The CDR3 is 16 amino acids. The CDR3 sequence is CASSQTRGATNEKLFF. CDR3 in DNA: TGTGCCAGCAGCCAGACCAGGGGCGCAACTAATGAAAAACTGTTTTTT. Supplemented by reference TRBV7-9 and TRBJ1-4, the full variable domain reads DTGVSQNPRHKITKRGQNVTFRCDPISEHNRLYWYRQTLGQGPEFLTYFQNEAQLEKSRLLSDRFSAERPKGSFSTLEIQRTEQGDSAMYLCASSQTRGATNEKLFFGSGTQLSVL.

The rearrangement joins TRBV5-1 to TRBJ2-7, with 8 bases lining up with TRBD1. In germline, CDR1 is SGHRS, CDR2 YFSETQ. The CDR3 consists of 17 residues. Germline trimming cut 3 bases from V and 1 base from J; bases unmatched to any gene: 12. In nucleotides, the CDR3 is TGCGCCAGCAGCTGGACCTCCGGGACAGGACTTTCCTACGAGCAGTACTTC. Translated, it gives CASSWTSGTGLSYEQYF.

The genes are TRBV6-4 and TRBJ2-6, with 11 positions matching TRBD1. V lost 8 bases and J lost 1; bases outside the gene matches: 4. CDR3 length equals 16 residues. Looked up from germline, CDR1 is MRHNA and CDR2 is SNTAGT. The CDR3 sequence: CASSRDRGSGANVLTF. As DNA, the CDR3 is TGTGCCAGCTCACGGGACAGGGGGTCTGGGGCCAACGTCCTGACTTTC.

This clone came up a few times. The chain joins TRBV6-6 to TRBJ1-5; D uncertain. In germline, CDR1 is MNHNY, CDR2 SVGAGI (reference sequence). V was shortened by 6 bases and J by 4 bases, with 7 bases between the two germline ends. The CDR3 spans 12 residues. The CDR3 protein is CASSHQNQPQHF. DNA for the CDR3: TGTGCCAGCAGCCACCAGAATCAGCCCCAGCATTTT.

The chain joins TRBV7-9 to TRBJ1-2; unclear D gene. The CDR3 sequence is 13 residues long. CDR1 and CDR2 (germline): SEHNR, FQNEAQ (reference sequence). V lost 2 bases and J 4 bases, leaving 8 bases between the germline ends. CDR3 region: CASSLRDFYGYTF. As DNA, the CDR3 is TGTGCCAGCAGCTTACGGGATTTCTATGGCTACACCTTC.

This clone was picked up a small number of times. This chain links TRBV30 with TRBJ1-2; no clear D. V gave up 6 bases and J gave up 6 bases, with 14 bases separating them. Germline V gives CDR1 GTSNPN, CDR2 SVGIG (reference sequence). The CDR3 length is 12 residues. CDR3 loop: CACPSLPHGYTF. In nucleotides, the CDR3 is TGTGCCTGTCCCTCCCTCCCCCATGGCTACACCTTC.

The chain couples TRBV6-6 to TRBJ2-1; D unclear. V shed 3 bases and J shed 9 bases, with 12 bases lying between them. Germline V gene data show CDR1 as MNHNY and CDR2 as SVGAGI (reference sequence). This CDR3 is 13 amino acids long. The CDR3 nucleotides read TGTGCCAGCAGTTATCTTTTACTGGGTGAGCAGTTCTTC. Translating gives CASSYLLLGEQFF.